This TCR beta chain was recovered during a study of response to subunit inactivated influenza vaccine. The study's findings and limits: Seasonal influenza vaccination, on each occasion, was suggested by the authors to recruit few new T cells.

The sample holds a few counts of this clonotype. Its antigen remains unknown. TCRdb used MiXCR to reprocess the RT-PCR reads, holding one entry per CDR3 protein. Of about 780,000 distinct CDR3 sequences in the sample, roughly 18% were seen once. Trimming removed 4 bases at V and 0 bases at J, with 14 bases between. Germline CDR1 reads LGHDT; CDR2 reads YNNKEL (reference sequence). The length of the CDR3 is 16 residues. This sequence originates from a man aged 50-59 years who received an inactivated influenza vaccine. Specimen: PBMCs from blood, collected roughly 5 days after vaccination. The chain combines TRBV3-1 with TRBJ2-3, with D perhaps assigned TRBD1 or TRBD2 (5 bases each). The CDR3 reads CASSPNPGRSTDTQYF. As DNA, the CDR3 is TGTGCCAGCAGCCCAAATCCGGGACGGAGCACAGATACGCAGTATTTT.